This TCR beta chain was sequenced in a study of T cells in Graves' hyperthyroidism and ophthalmopathy. Amplification of TCR beta CDR3 regions used RNA as the template. HTBI primers were used for first-round RT-PCR of the TCR CDR3. TCRdb recomputed calls from the multiplex PCR reads with MiXCR, one row per CDR3 protein. The sample consists of about 300,000 distinct CDR3 sequences, roughly 20% of them appearing once. Clinical symptoms, serum thyroxine, TRAb, thyroid ultrasound and orbital computed tomography established diagnosis. Per the germline V gene, CDR1 is DFQATT and CDR2 is SNEGSKA (reference sequence). Deletions cut 0 bases from V and 3 bases from J, with 12 bases between. This CDR3 has 15 residues.

V is TRBV20-1 and J is TRBJ1-5; D perhaps matches TRBD1 (6 bases). This TCR was recovered from a man aged 50 or older with Graves' ophthalmopathy. The sample comprised blood. In nucleotides, the CDR3 is TGCAGTGCTAGAGAGGCAGGGGCCCCCAATCAGCCCCAGCATTTT. This translates into CSAREAGAPNQPQHF.